The source of this T cell receptor (beta chain) is a study of identical twins. Study results and caveats: Memory repertoires showed no such pattern, whereas abundant cord blood beta clonotypes carried fewer insertions. Within beta out-of-frame sequences, the excess sharing observed between twins was weaker.

Unique molecular identifiers were present on the cDNA, which also gained a universal primer site by template switching. TCRdb reprocessed the 5' RACE reads via MiXCR and lists one record per CDR3 protein. The sample contains 200,000 to 300,000 distinct CDR3 sequences, 7% of which appear only once. This clonotype was seen a handful of times. Its target is unknown. The germline V gene has CDR1 SGHAT and CDR2 FQNNGV. Germline trimming cut 5 bases from V and 4 bases from J; bases unmatched to any gene: 9. The CDR3 loop spans 16 amino acids. The same data also went into a second study, on yellow fever vaccine responses in identical twins.

This sequence was found in a woman between 18 and 29 years old in good health. This chain joins TRBV11-2 and TRBJ2-3; TRBD2 matches 10 bases. What was sequenced was memory (CD45RO+) T cells sorted from blood. CDR3 protein: CASSPSLAGASDTQYF. The CDR3 DNA follows: TGTGCCAGCAGCCCAAGCCTAGCGGGAGCATCAGATACGCAGTATTTT.